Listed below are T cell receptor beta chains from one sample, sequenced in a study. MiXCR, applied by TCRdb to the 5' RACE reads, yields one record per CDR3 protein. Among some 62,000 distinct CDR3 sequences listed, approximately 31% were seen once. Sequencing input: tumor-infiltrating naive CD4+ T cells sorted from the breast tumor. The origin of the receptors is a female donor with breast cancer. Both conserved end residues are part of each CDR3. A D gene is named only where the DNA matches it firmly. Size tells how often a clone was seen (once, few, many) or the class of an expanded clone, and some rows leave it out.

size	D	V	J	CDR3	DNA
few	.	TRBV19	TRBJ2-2	CASFAGTVNTGELFF	TGTGCCAGTTTCGCCGGGACGGTGAACACCGGGGAGCTGTTTTTT
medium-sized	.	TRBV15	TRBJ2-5	CATSSRGAGRETQYF	TGTGCCACCAGCAGTCGAGGAGCAGGTCGAGAGACCCAGTACTTC
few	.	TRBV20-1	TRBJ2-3	CSSTESTDTQYF	TGCAGTTCAACGGAGAGCACAGATACGCAGTATTTT
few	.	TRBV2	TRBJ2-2	CASSRQLGTGELFF	TGTGCCAGCAGCAGGCAATTGGGCACCGGGGAGCTGTTTTTT
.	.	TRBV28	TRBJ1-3	CASSTRLGAGNTIYF	TGTGCCAGCAGTACTCGCCTGGGCGCCGGAAACACCATATATTTT
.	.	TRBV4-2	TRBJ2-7	CASSQLTGFWEQYF	TGTGCCAGCAGCCAATTAACAGGGTTCTGGGAGCAGTACTTC
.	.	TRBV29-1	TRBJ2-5	CSAGNQETQYF	TGCAGCGCGGGGAATCAAGAGACCCAGTACTTC
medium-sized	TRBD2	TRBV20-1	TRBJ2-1	CSVPGLAGGRTYNEQFF	TGCAGTGTCCCGGGACTAGCGGGGGGGCGGACCTACAATGAGCAGTTCTTC
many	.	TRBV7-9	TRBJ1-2	CATTTDIRGYTF	TGTGCCACCACGACAGACATTAGAGGCTACACCTTC
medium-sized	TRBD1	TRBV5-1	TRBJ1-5	CASSQGTANQPQHF	TGCGCCAGCAGCCAAGGGACAGCCAATCAGCCCCAGCATTTT
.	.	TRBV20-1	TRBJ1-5	CSAGRRNQPQHF	TGCAGTGCCGGGCGACGCAATCAGCCCCAGCATTTT
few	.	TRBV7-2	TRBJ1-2	CASSLVLGSYGYTF	TGTGCCAGCAGCTTAGTTCTCGGATCCTATGGCTACACCTTC
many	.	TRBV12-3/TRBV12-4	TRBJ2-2	CASGAGQGAGELFF	TGTGCCAGCGGAGCGGGGCAGGGGGCCGGGGAGCTGTTTTTT
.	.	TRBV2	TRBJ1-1	CASSEAGEREAFF	TGTGCCAGCAGTGAAGCAGGGGAAAGGGAAGCTTTCTTT
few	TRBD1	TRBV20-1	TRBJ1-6	CSARVGQYNSPLHF	TGCAGTGCTAGAGTGGGACAGTATAATTCACCCCTCCACTTT
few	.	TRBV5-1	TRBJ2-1	CASSLAPGHDNELFF	TGCGCCAGCAGCTTGGCTCCGGGACACGACAATGAGCTGTTCTTC
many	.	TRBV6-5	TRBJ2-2	CASSPSLPGELFF	TGTGCCAGCAGCCCTAGTCTTCCCGGGGAGCTGTTTTTT
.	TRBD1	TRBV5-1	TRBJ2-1	CASRWTGEPYNEQFF	TGCGCCAGCAGGTGGACAGGGGAACCCTACAATGAGCAGTTCTTC
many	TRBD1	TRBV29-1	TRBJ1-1	CSVDRGLNTEAFF	TGCAGCGTAGACAGGGGGCTTAACACTGAAGCTTTCTTT
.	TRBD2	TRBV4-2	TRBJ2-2	CASSQDLGAGPTGELFF	TGTGCCAGCAGCCAAGATCTCGGAGCGGGACCGACCGGGGAGCTGTTTTTT
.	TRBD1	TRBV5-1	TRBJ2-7	CASSGQVGSYEQYF	TGCGCCAGCAGCGGACAGGTAGGATCCTACGAGCAGTACTTC
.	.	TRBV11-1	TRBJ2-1	CASSLTSMGEQFF	TGTGCCAGCAGCTTAACTAGCATGGGTGAGCAGTTCTTC
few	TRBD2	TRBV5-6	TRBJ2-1	CASSPRAGGDNVQFF	TGTGCCAGCAGCCCCCGGGCGGGGGGGGATAATGTGCAGTTCTTC
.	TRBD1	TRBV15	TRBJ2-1	CATSRGGQKNEQFF	TGTGCCACCAGCAGAGGGGGACAGAAGAATGAGCAGTTCTTC
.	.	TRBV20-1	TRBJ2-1	CSARALLRLNEQFF	TGCAGTGCTAGGGCCCTACTAAGACTAAATGAGCAGTTCTTC
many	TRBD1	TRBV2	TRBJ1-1	CASSVEGQGGTEAFF	TGTGCCAGCAGTGTGGAGGGACAGGGCGGGACTGAAGCTTTCTTT
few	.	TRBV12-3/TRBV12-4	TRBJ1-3	CASSFDSSGNTIYF	TGTGCCAGCAGTTTCGACAGCTCTGGAAACACCATATATTTT
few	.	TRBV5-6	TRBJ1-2	CASGVGLLGYTF	TGTGCCAGCGGGGTAGGACTGCTCGGCTACACCTTC
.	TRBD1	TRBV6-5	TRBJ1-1	CASSSPRTGGTEAFF	TGTGCCAGCAGTTCCCCAAGGACAGGGGGCACTGAAGCTTTCTTT
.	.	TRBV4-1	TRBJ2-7	CASSQPGGSSYEQYF	TGCGCCAGCAGCCAACCCGGGGGCAGCTCCTACGAGCAGTACTTC
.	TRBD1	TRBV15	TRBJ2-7	CATSRDAQGSDEQYF	TGTGCCACCAGCAGAGATGCACAGGGGAGCGACGAGCAGTACTTC
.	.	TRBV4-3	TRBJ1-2	CASSQGSRGNNYGYTF	TGCGCCAGCAGCCAAGGGAGCCGGGGTAACAACTATGGCTACACCTTC
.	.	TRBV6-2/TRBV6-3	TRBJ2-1	CATLGGPAYNEQFF	TGTGCTACGTTGGGGGGCCCGGCGTACAATGAGCAGTTCTTC
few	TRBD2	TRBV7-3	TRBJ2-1	CASSLSGLARDNEQFF	TGTGCCAGCAGCTTATCGGGACTAGCGAGAGACAATGAGCAGTTCTTC
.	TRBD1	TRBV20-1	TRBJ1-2	CSARGSGTEDRGYYGYTF	TGCAGTGCTAGAGGAAGCGGGACGGAGGACAGGGGATACTATGGCTACACCTTC
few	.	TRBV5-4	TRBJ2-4	CASSFGGEVGKNIQYF	TGTGCCAGCAGCTTTGGCGGCGAGGTTGGCAAAAACATTCAGTACTTC
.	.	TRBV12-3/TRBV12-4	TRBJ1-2	CASSFYQGEGYGYTF	TGTGCCAGCAGTTTTTACCAGGGAGAGGGCTATGGCTACACCTTC
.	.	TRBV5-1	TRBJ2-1	CASSSTTTLNNEQFF	TGCGCCAGCAGCTCGACTACGACACTAAATAATGAGCAGTTCTTC
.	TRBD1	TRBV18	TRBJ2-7	CASSPGQRDEQYF	TGTGCCAGCTCACCGGGACAGAGGGACGAGCAGTACTTC
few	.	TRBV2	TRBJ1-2	CASYTGTGNYGYTF	TGTGCCAGCTATACCGGGACCGGGAACTATGGCTACACCTTC
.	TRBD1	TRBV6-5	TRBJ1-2	CASARDRGDYGYTF	TGTGCCAGCGCCCGGGACAGGGGGGACTATGGCTACACCTTC
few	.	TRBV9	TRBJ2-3	CASSVGVRTDTQYF	TGTGCCAGCAGCGTAGGCGTGCGGACAGATACGCAGTATTTT
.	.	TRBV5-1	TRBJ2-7	CASSSYTYEQYF	TGCGCCAGCAGCTCCTATACCTACGAGCAGTACTTC